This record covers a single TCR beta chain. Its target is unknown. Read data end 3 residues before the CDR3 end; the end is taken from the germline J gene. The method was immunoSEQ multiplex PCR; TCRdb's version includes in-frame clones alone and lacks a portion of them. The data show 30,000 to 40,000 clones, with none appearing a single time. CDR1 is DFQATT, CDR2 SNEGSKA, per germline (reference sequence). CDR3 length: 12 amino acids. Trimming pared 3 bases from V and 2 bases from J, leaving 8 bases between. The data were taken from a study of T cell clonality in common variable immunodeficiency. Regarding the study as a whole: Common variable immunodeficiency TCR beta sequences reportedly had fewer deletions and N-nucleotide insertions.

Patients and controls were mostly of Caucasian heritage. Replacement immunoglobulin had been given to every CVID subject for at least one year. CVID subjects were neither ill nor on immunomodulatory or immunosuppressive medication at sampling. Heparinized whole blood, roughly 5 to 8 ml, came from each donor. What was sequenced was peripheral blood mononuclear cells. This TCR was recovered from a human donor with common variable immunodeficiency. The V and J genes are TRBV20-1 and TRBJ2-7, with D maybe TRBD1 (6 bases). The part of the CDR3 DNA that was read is TGCAGTGCTAGCGCAGGGGCCTACGAG. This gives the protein CSASAGAYE. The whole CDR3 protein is CSASAGAYEQYF.